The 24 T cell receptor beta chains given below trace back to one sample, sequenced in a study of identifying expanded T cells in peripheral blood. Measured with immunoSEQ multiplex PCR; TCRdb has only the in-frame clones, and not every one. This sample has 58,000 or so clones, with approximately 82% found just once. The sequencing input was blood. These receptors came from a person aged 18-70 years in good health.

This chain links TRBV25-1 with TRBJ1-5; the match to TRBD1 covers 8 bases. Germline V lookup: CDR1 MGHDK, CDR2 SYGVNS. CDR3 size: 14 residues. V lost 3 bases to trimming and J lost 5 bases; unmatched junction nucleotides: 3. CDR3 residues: CASSEGQAYQPQHF. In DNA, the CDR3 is TGTGCCAGCAGTGAGGGACAGGCGTATCAGCCCCAGCATTTT.

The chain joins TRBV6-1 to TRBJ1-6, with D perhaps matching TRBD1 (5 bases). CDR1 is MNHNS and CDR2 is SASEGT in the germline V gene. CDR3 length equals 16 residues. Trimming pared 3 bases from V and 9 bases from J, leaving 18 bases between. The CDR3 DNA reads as TGTGCCAGCAGTGATGGGGCAGGGTGGGTTGGTTCACCCCTCCACTTT. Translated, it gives CASSDGAGWVGSPLHF.

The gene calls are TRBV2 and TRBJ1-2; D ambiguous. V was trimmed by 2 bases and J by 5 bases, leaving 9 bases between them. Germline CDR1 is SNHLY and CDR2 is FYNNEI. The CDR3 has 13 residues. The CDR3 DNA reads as TGTGCCAGCAGTGAACAACCGCCGTATGGCTACACCTTC. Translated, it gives CASSEQPPYGYTF.

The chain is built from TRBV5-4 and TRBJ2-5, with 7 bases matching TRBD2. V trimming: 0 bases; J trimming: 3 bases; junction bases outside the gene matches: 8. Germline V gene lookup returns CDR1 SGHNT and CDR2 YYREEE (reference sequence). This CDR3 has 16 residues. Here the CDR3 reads CASSLGLRLAEETQYF. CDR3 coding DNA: TGTGCCAGCAGCTTGGGACTCCGACTAGCAGAAGAGACCCAGTACTTC.

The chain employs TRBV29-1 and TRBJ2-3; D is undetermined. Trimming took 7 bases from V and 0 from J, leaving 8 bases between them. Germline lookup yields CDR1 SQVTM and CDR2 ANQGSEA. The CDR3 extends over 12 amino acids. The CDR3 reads CSGISSTDTQYF. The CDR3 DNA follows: TGCAGCGGTATTTCGAGCACAGATACGCAGTATTTT.

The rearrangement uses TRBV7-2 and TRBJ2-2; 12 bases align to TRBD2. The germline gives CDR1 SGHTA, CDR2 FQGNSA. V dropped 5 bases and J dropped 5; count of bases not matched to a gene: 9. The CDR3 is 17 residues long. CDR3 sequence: CASSPSALAGGTGELFF. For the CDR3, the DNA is TGTGCCAGCAGCCCATCCGCACTAGCGGGAGGTACCGGGGAGCTGTTTTTT.

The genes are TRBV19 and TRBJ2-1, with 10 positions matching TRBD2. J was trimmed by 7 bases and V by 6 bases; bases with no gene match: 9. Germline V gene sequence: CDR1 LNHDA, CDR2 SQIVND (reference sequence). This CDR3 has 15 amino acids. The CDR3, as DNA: TGTGCCAGTAGCATGCAAGCGGGAGGGTTGAATGAGCAGTTCTTC. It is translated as CASSMQAGGLNEQFF.

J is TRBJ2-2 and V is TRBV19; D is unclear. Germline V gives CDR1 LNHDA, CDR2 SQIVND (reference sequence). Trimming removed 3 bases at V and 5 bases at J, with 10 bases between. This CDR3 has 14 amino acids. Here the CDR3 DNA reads TGTGCCAGTAGTATCCTCGGCGGTACCGGGGAGCTGTTTTTT. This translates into CASSILGGTGELFF.

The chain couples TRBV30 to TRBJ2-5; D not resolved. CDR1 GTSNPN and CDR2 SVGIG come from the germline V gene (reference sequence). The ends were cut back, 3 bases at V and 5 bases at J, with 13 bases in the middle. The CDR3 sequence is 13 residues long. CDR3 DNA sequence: TGTGCCTGGAGGGGTAGCTTCGGGGAGACCCAGTACTTC. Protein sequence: CAWRGSFGETQYF. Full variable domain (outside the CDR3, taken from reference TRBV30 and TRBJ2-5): SQTIHQWPATLVQPVGSPLSLECTVEGTSNPNLYWYRQAAGRGLQLLFYSVGIGQISSEVPQNLSASRPQDRQFILSSKKLLLSDSGFYLCAWRGSFGETQYFGPGTRLLVL.

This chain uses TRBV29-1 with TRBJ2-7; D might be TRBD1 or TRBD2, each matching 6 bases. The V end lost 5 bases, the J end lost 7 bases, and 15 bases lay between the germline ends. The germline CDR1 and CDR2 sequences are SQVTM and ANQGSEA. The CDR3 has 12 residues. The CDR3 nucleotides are TGCAGCGTTCTCGGTTTAGGGGGGGAGCAGTACTTC. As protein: CSVLGLGGEQYF.

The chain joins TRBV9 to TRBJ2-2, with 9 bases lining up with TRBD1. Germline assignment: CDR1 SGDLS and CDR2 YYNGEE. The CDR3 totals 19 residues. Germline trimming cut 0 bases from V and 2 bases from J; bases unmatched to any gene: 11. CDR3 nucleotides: TGTGCCAGCAGCGTAGAAGTTGGGTTGGGACAGGGTAACACCGGGGAGCTGTTTTTT. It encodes CASSVEVGLGQGNTGELFF.

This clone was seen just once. The CDR3 region is CASSDGQGVTEAFF. CDR3 nucleotide sequence: TGTGCCAGCTCAGATGGACAGGGGGTAACTGAAGCTTTCTTT. The V gene is TRBV18, the J gene TRBJ1-1; 10 bases align to TRBD1. The CDR3 spans 14 residues. Germline V gene sequence: CDR1 KGHSH, CDR2 LQKENI. V lost 5 bases and J lost 5; bases outside the gene matches: 5.

As DNA, the CDR3 is TGTGCCAGCAGCTTAATAGCAAATGAGCAGTTCTTC. Translated: CASSLIANEQFF. V is TRBV11-2 and J is TRBJ2-1; D uncertain. Germline loops: CDR1 SGHAT, CDR2 FQNNGV. Trimming took 2 bases from V and 7 from J, leaving 6 bases between them. The CDR3 totals 12 residues.

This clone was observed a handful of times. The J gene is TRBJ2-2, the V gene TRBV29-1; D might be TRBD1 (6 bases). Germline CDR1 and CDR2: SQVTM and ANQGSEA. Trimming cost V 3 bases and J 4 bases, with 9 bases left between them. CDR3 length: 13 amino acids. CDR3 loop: CSVDRGLTGELFF. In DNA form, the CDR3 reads TGCAGCGTTGACAGGGGCCTCACCGGGGAGCTGTTTTTT.

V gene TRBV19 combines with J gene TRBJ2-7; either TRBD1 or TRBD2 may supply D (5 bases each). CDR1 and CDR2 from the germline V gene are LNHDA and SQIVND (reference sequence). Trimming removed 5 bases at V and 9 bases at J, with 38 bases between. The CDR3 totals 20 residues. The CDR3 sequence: CASSGRKRDGEKHKFGVQYF. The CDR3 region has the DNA TGTGCCAGTAGTGGCCGCAAACGGGACGGGGAAAAACATAAGTTTGGGGTGCAGTACTTC.

The CDR3 here is CASSFKQENTGELFF. The CDR3 DNA sequence: TGTGCCAGCAGCTTCAAACAGGAGAACACCGGGGAGCTGTTTTTT. This chain joins TRBV5-4 and TRBJ2-2; D might be TRBD1 (5 bases). Trimming cost V 2 bases and J 1 base, with 9 bases left between them. CDR1 is SGHNT and CDR2 is YYREEE in the germline V gene (reference sequence). This CDR3 spans 15 amino acids.

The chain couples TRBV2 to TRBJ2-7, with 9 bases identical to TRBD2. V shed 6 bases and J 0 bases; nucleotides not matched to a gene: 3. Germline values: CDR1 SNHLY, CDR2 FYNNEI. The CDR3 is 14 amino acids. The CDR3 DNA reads TGTGCCAGCAGAAGCGGGGGGTTCTCCTACGAGCAGTACGTC. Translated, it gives CASRSGGFSYEQYV.

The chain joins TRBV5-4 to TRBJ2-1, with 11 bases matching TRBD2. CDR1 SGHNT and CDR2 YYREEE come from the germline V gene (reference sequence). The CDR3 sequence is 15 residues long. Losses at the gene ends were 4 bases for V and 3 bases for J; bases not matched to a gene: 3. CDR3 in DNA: TGTGCCAGCAGCCCCGGGACTAGCGGCTACAATGAGCAGTTCTTC. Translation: CASSPGTSGYNEQFF.

The CDR3 sequence is CASSRGLAEGETQYF. In nucleotides, the CDR3 is TGTGCCAGCAGCCGTGGACTAGCGGAAGGAGAGACCCAGTACTTC. V and J are TRBV11-2 and TRBJ2-5; TRBD2 matches 10 bases. This CDR3 spans 15 amino acids. Germline V CDR1 and CDR2: SGHAT, FQNNGV. J was trimmed by 4 bases and V by 5 bases; bases with no gene match: 7.

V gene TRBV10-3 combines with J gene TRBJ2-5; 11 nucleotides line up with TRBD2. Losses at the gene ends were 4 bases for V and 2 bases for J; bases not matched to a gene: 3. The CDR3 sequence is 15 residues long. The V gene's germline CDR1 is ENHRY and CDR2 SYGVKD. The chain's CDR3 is CAISARLAGQETQYF. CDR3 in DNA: TGTGCCATCAGTGCCCGACTAGCGGGACAAGAGACCCAGTACTTC.

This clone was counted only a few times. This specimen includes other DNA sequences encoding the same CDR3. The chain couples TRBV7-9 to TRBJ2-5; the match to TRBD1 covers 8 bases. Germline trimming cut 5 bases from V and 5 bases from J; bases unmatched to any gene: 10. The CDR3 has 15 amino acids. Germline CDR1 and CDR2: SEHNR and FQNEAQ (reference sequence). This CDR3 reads CASSAEQGVAETQYF. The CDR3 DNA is TGTGCCAGCAGCGCAGAACAGGGGGTAGCGGAGACCCAGTACTTC.

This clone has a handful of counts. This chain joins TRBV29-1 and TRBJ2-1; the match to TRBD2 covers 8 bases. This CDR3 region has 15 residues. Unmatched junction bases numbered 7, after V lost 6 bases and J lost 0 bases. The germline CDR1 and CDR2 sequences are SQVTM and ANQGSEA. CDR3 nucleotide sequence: TGCAGCGTCGGAGGTCTAGCGGGCTCCTACAATGAGCAGTTCTTC. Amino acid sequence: CSVGGLAGSYNEQFF.

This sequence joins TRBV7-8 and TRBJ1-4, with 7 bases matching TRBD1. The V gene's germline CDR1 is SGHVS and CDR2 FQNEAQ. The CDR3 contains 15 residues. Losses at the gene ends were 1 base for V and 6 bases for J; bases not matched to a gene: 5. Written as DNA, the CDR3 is TGTGCCAGCAGCTTAGGACGGACAGGCTATGAAAAACTGTTTTTT. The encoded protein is CASSLGRTGYEKLFF.

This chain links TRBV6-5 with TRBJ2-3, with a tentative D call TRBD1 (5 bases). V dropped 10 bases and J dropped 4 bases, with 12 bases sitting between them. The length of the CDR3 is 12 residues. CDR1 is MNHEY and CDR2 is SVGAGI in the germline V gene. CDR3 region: CANRQSADTQYF. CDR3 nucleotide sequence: TGTGCCAACAGACAGTCCGCAGATACGCAGTATTTT.